This entry lists 17 T cell receptor beta chains sequenced from one sample in a study of cytomegalovirus exposure and HLA in healthy donors. PCR primers comprised 60 Vbeta and 13 Jbeta primers. Using immunoSEQ multiplex PCR, the repertoire was profiled, and TCRdb retains in-frame clones only, with some absent. Reported are around 210,000 clones; the ten largest clones contain roughly 1.2%. Material for sequencing was PBMCs. The receptors were sampled from a girl aged 2 to 10 in good health and CMV-seropositive.

This sequence joins TRBV7-9 and TRBJ2-5; D is possibly TRBD2 (6 bases). The J call may be in error: the DNA end matches TRBJ2-7 better. The germline CDR1 and CDR2 sequences are SEHNR and FQNEAQ (reference sequence). The CDR3 covers 12 residues. The DNA for the CDR3 is TGTGCCAGTAGGGGTCGCGGGGACGAGCAGTACTTC. Its translation: CASRGRGDEQYF.

The chain carries TRBV6-6 and TRBJ2-7; maybe TRBD2 (5 bases). From germline, CDR1 is MNHNY and CDR2 SVGAGI (reference sequence). CDR3 size: 14 residues. Trimming pared 7 bases from V and 5 bases from J, leaving 18 bases between. CDR3 residues: CASKGRRSRDEQYF. The CDR3 DNA reads TGTGCCAGCAAGGGCAGGAGGAGTCGGGACGAGCAGTACTTC.

The chain recombines TRBV28 with TRBJ2-5, with D maybe TRBD1 (7 bases). The germline V gene has CDR1 MDHEN and CDR2 SYDVKM. Trimming stripped 7 bases from V and 2 bases from J, with 11 bases between. This CDR3 contains 13 residues. The chain's CDR3 is CASNQGGQETQYF. CDR3 nucleotides: TGTGCCAGCAACCAGGGGGGACAAGAGACCCAGTACTTC.

The V gene is TRBV2, the J gene TRBJ1-3; 8 positions match TRBD1. The V segment lost 6 bases and the J segment 2 bases; nucleotides outside the gene matches: 15. The germline gives CDR1 SNHLY, CDR2 FYNNEI. The CDR3 sequence is 18 residues long. CDR3 in amino acids: CASREEPGQGTTGNTIYF. The CDR3 coding sequence is TGTGCCAGCAGGGAGGAACCCGGACAGGGAACGACTGGAAACACCATATATTTT.

The chain carries TRBV27 and TRBJ2-1, with D perhaps matching TRBD2 (6 bases). CDR1 is MNHEY and CDR2 is SMNVEV in the germline V gene (reference sequence). CDR3 length: 15 residues. Trimming pared 3 bases from V and 0 bases from J, leaving 9 bases between. The CDR3 reads CASSFVGSSYNEQFF. For the CDR3, the DNA is TGTGCCAGCAGTTTCGTCGGGAGCTCCTACAATGAGCAGTTCTTC.

The DNA for the CDR3 is TGTGCCAGCATGGTGCTAGCGGGCCTAATACCCTACGAGCAGTACTTC. Translation gives CASMVLAGLIPYEQYF. The chain is built from TRBV28 and TRBJ2-7, with 8 positions matching TRBD2. This CDR3 comprises 16 residues. Per germline, CDR1 MDHEN and CDR2 SYDVKM. V was pared by 7 bases and J by 2 bases, with 13 bases of the junction left unmatched. Full variable domain (remainder filled in from reference TRBV28 and TRBJ2-7): DVKVTQSSRYLVKRTGEKVFLECVQDMDHENMFWYRQDPGLGLRLIYFSYDVKMKEKGDIPEGYSVSREKKERFSLILESASTNQTSMYLCASMVLAGLIPYEQYFGPGTRLTVT.

The V gene is TRBV11-3, the J gene TRBJ2-5; D possibly corresponds to TRBD1 (5 bases). Trimming took off 4 bases at V and 0 bases at J, with 9 bases between the two ends. The CDR3 loop spans 14 amino acids. CDR1 and CDR2 from the germline V gene are SGHNT and YENEEA. The chain's CDR3 is CASSSPDNQETQYF. DNA for the CDR3: TGTGCCAGCAGCTCCCCGGACAACCAAGAGACCCAGTACTTC.

The J gene is TRBJ1-2, the V gene TRBV5-1; 7 nucleotides match TRBD1. Germline lookup yields CDR1 SGHRS and CDR2 YFSETQ. Losses at the gene ends were 2 bases for V and 3 bases for J; bases not matched to a gene: 10. This CDR3 comprises 16 residues. The CDR3 here is CASSFTAGGSDYGYTF. The CDR3 DNA reads as TGCGCCAGCAGCTTTACGGCAGGGGGTAGCGACTATGGCTACACCTTC.

The genes are TRBV2 and TRBJ2-3; tentative D call: TRBD2 (6 bases). Deletions cut 6 bases from V and 2 bases from J, with 12 bases between. CDR3 length: 14 residues. Germline assignment: CDR1 SNHLY and CDR2 FYNNEI. CDR3 sequence (DNA): TGTGCCAGCAGCGAGACTAGAAACACAGATACGCAGTATTTT. Translation gives CASSETRNTDTQYF.

This chain links TRBV6-5 with TRBJ2-7, with D possibly matching TRBD2 (6 bases). There are 14 residues in the CDR3. The germline gives CDR1 MNHEY, CDR2 SVGAGI. V lost 4 bases, J lost 4 bases, and 14 bases lay in between. The CDR3, as DNA: TGTGCCAGCAGTTCCGGGGGAGTGCCGTACGAGCAGTACTTC. It translates to CASSSGGVPYEQYF.

The chain employs TRBV5-8 and TRBJ1-1, with a tentative D call TRBD1 (6 bases). CDR1 and CDR2 from the germline V gene are SGHTS and YDEGEE. V was cut by 4 bases and J by 1 base, with 14 bases left in between. The CDR3 extends over 15 amino acids. The CDR3 DNA is TGTGCCAGCAGCCAAGGAGACAGGAGGAACACTGAAGCTTTCTTT. Its protein product is CASSQGDRRNTEAFF.

The V and J genes are TRBV7-6 and TRBJ2-7, with TRBD2 matching 9 bases. Losses at the gene ends were 1 base for V and 3 bases for J; bases not matched to a gene: 7. The CDR3 is 16 residues long. Germline CDR1 and CDR2: SGHVS and FNYEAQ. The CDR3 region has the DNA TGTGCCAGCAGCTTAGAGTCCGGGACTAGCAACTACGAGCAGTACTTC. Its protein is CASSLESGTSNYEQYF. Drawing the rest from reference TRBV7-6 and TRBJ2-7, the complete variable domain is GAGVSQSPRYKVTKRGQDVALRCDPISGHVSLYWYRQALGQGPEFLTYFNYEAQQDKSGLPNDRFSAERPEGSISTLTIQRTEQRDSAMYRCASSLESGTSNYEQYFGPGTRLTVT.

The chain has TRBV18 and TRBJ2-7, with D possibly being TRBD1 (5 bases). CDR3 size: 16 residues. The germline V gene encodes CDR1 KGHSH and CDR2 LQKENI. V was trimmed by 2 bases and J by 2 bases, leaving 16 bases between them. The CDR3 spells CASSPGAAQLTYEQYF. Here the CDR3 DNA reads TGTGCCAGCTCACCAGGGGCAGCCCAACTAACCTACGAGCAGTACTTC.

This chain connects TRBV28 to TRBJ2-1, with TRBD2 matching 11 bases. The CDR3 has 15 residues. From germline, CDR1 is MDHEN and CDR2 SYDVKM. Trimming at V came to 2 bases and at J to 5 bases, leaving 2 bases not matched to a gene. CDR3 coding DNA: TGTGCCAGCAGTTTAGGTAGCGGGAGGGACAATGAGCAGTTCTTC. This translates into CASSLGSGRDNEQFF.

The rearrangement links TRBV6-1 to TRBJ2-1, with D perhaps TRBD2 (6 bases). Looked up from germline, CDR1 is MNHNS and CDR2 is SASEGT. Trimming took off 3 bases at V and 4 bases at J, with 19 bases between the two ends. The CDR3 extends over 17 amino acids. CDR3 loop: CASSDWGLPSNYNEQFF. The CDR3 bases are TGTGCCAGCAGTGATTGGGGACTCCCTAGCAATTACAATGAGCAGTTCTTC.

The chain carries TRBV7-6 and TRBJ2-5; 8 bases map to TRBD2. After removal of 5 bases from V and 4 bases from J, the junction contained 3 bases not matched to a gene. This CDR3 is 13 amino acids long. Germline CDR1 SGHVS, CDR2 FNYEAQ. Written as DNA, the CDR3 is TGTGCCAGCAGCCCGGGGGGGAGAGAGACCCAGTACTTC. It specifies CASSPGGRETQYF.

The chain joins TRBV7-9 to TRBJ1-1; D remains unclear. Germline V gene sequence: CDR1 SEHNR, CDR2 FQNEAQ (reference sequence). The CDR3 is made up of 16 amino acids. With 3 bases removed from V and 1 base from J, the gap between germline ends came to 15 bases. The CDR3 sequence: CASSFGPSVGNTEAFF. In DNA form, the CDR3 reads TGTGCCAGCAGCTTTGGGCCATCCGTTGGGAACACTGAAGCTTTCTTT.